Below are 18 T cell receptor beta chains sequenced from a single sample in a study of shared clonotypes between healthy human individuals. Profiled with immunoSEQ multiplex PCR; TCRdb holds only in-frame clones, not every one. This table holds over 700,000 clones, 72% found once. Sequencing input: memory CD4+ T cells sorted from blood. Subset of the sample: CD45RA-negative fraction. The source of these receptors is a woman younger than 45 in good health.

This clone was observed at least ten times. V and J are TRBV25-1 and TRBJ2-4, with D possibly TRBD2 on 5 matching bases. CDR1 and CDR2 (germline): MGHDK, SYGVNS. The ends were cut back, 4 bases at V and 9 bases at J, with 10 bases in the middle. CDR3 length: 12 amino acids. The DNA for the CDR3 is TGTGCCAGCAGTGTTACCGAGGGCATTCAGTACTTC. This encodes CASSVTEGIQYF. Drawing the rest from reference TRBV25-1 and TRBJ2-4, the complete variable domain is EADIYQTPRYLVIGTGKKITLECSQTMGHDKMYWYQQDPGMELHLIHYSYGVNSTEKGDLSSESTVSRIRTEHFPLTLESARPSHTSQYLCASSVTEGIQYFGAGTRLSVL.

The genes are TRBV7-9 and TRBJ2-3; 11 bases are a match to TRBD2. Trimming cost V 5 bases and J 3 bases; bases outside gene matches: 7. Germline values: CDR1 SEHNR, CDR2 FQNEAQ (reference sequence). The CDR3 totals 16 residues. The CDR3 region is CASSTSGRMVTDTQYF. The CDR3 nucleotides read TGTGCCAGCAGCACTAGCGGGAGAATGGTTACAGATACGCAGTATTTT. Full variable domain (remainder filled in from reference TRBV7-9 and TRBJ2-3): DTGVSQNPRHKITKRGQNVTFRCDPISEHNRLYWYRQTLGQGPEFLTYFQNEAQLEKSRLLSDRFSAERPKGSFSTLEIQRTEQGDSAMYLCASSTSGRMVTDTQYFGPGTRLTVL.

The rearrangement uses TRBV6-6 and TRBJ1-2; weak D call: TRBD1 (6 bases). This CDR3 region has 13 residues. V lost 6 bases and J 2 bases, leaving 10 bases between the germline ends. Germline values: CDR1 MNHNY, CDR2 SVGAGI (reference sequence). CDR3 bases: TGTGCCAGCAGGGCACAGGGCAACTATGGCTACACCTTC. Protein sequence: CASRAQGNYGYTF.

The DNA of the CDR3 is TGTGCCAGCAGTGAATATTTTCAAGACAATGAGCAGTTCTTC. Translated, it gives CASSEYFQDNEQFF. This sequence joins TRBV25-1 and TRBJ2-1; D gene unclear. The V gene's germline CDR1 is MGHDK and CDR2 SYGVNS. The CDR3 is made up of 14 amino acids. V lost 0 bases and J 5 bases, leaving 8 bases between the germline ends.

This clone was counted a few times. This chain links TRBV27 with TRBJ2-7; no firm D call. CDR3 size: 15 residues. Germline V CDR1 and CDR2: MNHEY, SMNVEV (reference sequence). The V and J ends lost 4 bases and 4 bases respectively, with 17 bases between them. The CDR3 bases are TGTGCCAGCAGTTATGGCGGCAGCACCTATTACGAGCAGTACTTC. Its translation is CASSYGGSTYYEQYF.

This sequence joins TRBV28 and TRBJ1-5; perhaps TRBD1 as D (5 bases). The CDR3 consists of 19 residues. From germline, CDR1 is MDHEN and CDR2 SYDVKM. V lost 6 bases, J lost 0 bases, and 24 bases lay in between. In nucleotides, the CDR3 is TGTGCCAGCAGGGAGGGTCCGGGACCGGATCTATATAGCAATCAGCCCCAGCATTTT. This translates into CASREGPGPDLYSNQPQHF.

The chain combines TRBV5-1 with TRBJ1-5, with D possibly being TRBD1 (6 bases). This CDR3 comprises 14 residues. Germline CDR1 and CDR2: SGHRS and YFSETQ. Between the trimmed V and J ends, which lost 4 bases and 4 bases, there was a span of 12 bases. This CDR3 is CASSVGGGNQPQHF. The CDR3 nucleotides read TGCGCCAGCAGCGTTGGGGGCGGGAATCAGCCCCAGCATTTT.

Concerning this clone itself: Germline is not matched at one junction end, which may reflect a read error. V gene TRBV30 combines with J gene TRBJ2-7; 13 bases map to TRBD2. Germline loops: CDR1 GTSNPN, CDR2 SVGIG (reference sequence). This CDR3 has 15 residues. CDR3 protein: CARSEGLAGAYEQYF. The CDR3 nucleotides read TGTGCCCGGAGTGAAGGACTAGCGGGAGCCTACGAGCAGTACTTC.

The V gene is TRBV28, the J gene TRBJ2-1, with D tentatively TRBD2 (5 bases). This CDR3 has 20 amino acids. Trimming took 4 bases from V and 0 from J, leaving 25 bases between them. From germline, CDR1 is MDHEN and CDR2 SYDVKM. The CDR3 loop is CASSSLLTRERSSSYNEQFF. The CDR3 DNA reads TGTGCCAGCAGTTCATTACTAACGAGGGAGCGGTCCAGCTCCTACAATGAGCAGTTCTTC.

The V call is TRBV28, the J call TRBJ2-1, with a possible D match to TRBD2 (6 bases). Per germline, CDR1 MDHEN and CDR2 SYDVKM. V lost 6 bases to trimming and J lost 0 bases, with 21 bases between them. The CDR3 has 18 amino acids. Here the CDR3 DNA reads TGTGCCAGCAGGACTAGGTGGTGGGGTCTTAGCTCCTACAATGAGCAGTTCTTC. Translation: CASRTRWWGLSSYNEQFF.

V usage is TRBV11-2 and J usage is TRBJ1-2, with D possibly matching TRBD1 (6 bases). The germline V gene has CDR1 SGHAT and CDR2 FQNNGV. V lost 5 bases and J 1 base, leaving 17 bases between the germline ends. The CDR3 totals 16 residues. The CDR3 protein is CASSLLTGDINYGYTF. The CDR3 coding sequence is TGTGCCAGCAGCCTCCTCACGGGGGACATTAACTATGGCTACACCTTC.

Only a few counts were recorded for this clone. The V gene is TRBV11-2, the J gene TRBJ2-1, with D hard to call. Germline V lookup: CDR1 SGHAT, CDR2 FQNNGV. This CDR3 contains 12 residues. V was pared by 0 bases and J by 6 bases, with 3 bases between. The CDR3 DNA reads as TGTGCCAGCAGCTTAGATCGCAATGAGCAGTTCTTC. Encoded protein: CASSLDRNEQFF.

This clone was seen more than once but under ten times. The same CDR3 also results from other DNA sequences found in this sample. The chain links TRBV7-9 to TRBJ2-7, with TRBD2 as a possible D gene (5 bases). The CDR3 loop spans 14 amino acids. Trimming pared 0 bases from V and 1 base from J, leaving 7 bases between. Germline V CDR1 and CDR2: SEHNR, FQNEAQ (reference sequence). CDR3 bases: TGTGCCAGCAGCTTAGCGGGGAGTTCCTACGAGCAGTACTTC. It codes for CASSLAGSSYEQYF.

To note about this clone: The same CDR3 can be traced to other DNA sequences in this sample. The CDR3 sequence: CASSYRGRGYTF. DNA of the CDR3: TGTGCCAGCAGTTACAGGGGGCGAGGCTACACCTTC. The chain couples TRBV6-5 to TRBJ1-2; the match to TRBD1 covers 7 bases. This CDR3 is 12 amino acids long. Trimming at V came to 2 bases and at J to 8 bases, leaving 2 bases not matched to a gene. Germline V gene sequence: CDR1 MNHEY, CDR2 SVGAGI.

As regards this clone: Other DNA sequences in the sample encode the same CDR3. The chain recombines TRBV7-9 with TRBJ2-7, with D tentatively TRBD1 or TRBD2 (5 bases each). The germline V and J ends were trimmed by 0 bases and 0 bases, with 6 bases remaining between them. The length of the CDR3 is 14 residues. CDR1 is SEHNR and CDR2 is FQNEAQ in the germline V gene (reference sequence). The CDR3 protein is CASSLAGTSYEQYF. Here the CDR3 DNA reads TGTGCCAGCAGCTTAGCCGGGACCTCCTACGAGCAGTACTTC.

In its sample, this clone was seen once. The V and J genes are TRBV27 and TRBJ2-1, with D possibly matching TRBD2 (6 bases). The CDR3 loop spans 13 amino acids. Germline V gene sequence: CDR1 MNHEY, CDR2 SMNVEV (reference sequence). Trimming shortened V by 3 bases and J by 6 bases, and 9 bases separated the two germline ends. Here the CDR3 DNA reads TGTGCCAGCAGTTTTGGGGGGATCAATGAGCAGTTCTTC. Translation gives CASSFGGINEQFF.

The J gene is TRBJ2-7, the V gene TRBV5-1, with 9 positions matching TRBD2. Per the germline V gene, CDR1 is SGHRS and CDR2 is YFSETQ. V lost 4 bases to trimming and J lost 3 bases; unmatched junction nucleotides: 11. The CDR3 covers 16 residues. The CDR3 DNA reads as TGCGCCAGCAGCATGGGGACTAGCAGACGAGGCTACGAGCAGTACTTC. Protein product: CASSMGTSRRGYEQYF.

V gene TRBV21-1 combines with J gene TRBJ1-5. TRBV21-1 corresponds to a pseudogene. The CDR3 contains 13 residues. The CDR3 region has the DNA TGTGCCAGCAGCCTGACGAGGAATCAGCCCCAGCATTTT. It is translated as CASSLTRNQPQHF.